The 14 T cell receptor beta chains reported below all come from one sample, sequenced in a study of Graves' ophthalmopathy and Graves' hyperthyroidism (dated 2018 in TCRdb). These reads were obtained on an Illumina HiSeq 2000. For repertoire sequencing, TCR beta CDR3 regions were amplified from RNA transcripts. A first-round RT-PCR used HTBI primers with the Qiagen OneStep RT-PCR kit, followed by a second-round multiplex PCR, size selection and purification. Using fastp at Q25 and MiXCR, TCRdb reprocessed the public reads and kept productive beta chains. CDR3 protein sequences are deduplicated, and each keeps its most common genes and DNA. A total of about 550,000 distinct CDR3 sequences appear in this sample, 35% to 40% of them only once. Clones ranked in the top ten supply over 3.5% of the sample. Material: peripheral blood or thyroid tissue (not recorded which). These TCRs come from an adult man with Graves' hyperthyroidism.

This chain connects TRBV7-9 to TRBJ2-7, with D unclear. The germline CDR1 and CDR2 sequences are SEHNR and FQNEAQ (reference sequence). Deletions cut 3 bases from V and 5 bases from J, with 5 bases between. This CDR3 spans 11 amino acids. Here the CDR3 DNA reads TGTGCCAGCAGCTTCGCCGACGAGCAGTACTTC. It yields the protein CASSFADEQYF.

About this clonotype: This may arise from a read error, as a much more abundant clone is one base away. V usage is TRBV6-5 and J usage is TRBJ1-6; D unclear. Trimming stripped 5 bases from V and 3 bases from J, with 8 bases between. Germline V lookup: CDR1 MNHEY, CDR2 SVGAGI. The CDR3 is 14 amino acids. Written as DNA, the CDR3 is TGTGCCAGCAGTGCCAGCATCTATAATTCACCCCTCCACTTT. It is translated as CASSASIYNSPLHF.

This chain uses TRBV10-2 with TRBJ2-3; 7 bases are shared with TRBD2. Germline V lookup: CDR1 WSHSY, CDR2 SAAADI. V was pared by 3 bases and J by 2 bases, with 5 bases of the junction left unmatched. This CDR3 has 15 amino acids. This chain's CDR3 is CASSEGRGVTDTQYF. Here the CDR3 DNA reads TGCGCCAGCAGTGAAGGACGGGGGGTCACAGATACGCAGTATTTT.

The table lists this clonotype with many counts. The V call is TRBV12-3 or TRBV12-4, the J call TRBJ1-2; TRBD1 aligns across 7 bases. The CDR3 consists of 14 residues. Losses at the gene ends were 4 bases for V and 7 bases for J; bases not matched to a gene: 9. The CDR3, as DNA: TGTGCCAGCAGTTGGACAGGACCCGCGGGTGGCTACACCTTC. Protein product: CASSWTGPAGGYTF.

The table lists this clonotype with a count of one. At one end, the junction sequence differs from germline, possibly due to a read error. The chain recombines TRBV10-1 with TRBJ1-2; no reliable D call. From germline, CDR1 is WNHNN and CDR2 SYGVQD (reference sequence). CDR3 length equals 16 residues. The CDR3 loop reads CASSVSVGTVNYGYTF. The DNA for the CDR3 is TGTGCCAGCAGCGTATCCGTCGGCACAGTGAACTATGGCTACACCTTC.

With respect to this clonotype: Since a much larger clone is just one base distant, this may be a read error. The V call is TRBV7-6, the J call TRBJ1-1; 11 bases match TRBD1. This CDR3 is 15 amino acids long. The germline V gene has CDR1 SGHVS and CDR2 FNYEAQ. The CDR3 sequence: CASSQNRDRGTEALF. In nucleotides, the CDR3 is TGCGCCAGCAGCCAAAACAGGGACAGGGGGACTGAAGCTCTCTTT.

The chain has TRBV20-1 and TRBJ1-2; D uncertain. CDR3 length: 14 residues. V dropped 6 bases and J dropped 2 bases, with 16 bases sitting between them. Germline V lookup: CDR1 DFQATT, CDR2 SNEGSKA (reference sequence). The CDR3 spells CSASSFGRNYGYTF. The CDR3 DNA follows: TGCAGTGCCAGCAGTTTTGGCAGGAACTATGGCTACACCTTC.

As for this clonotype: Being one base from a much bigger clone, this may be a read error. The rearrangement links TRBV5-4 to TRBJ2-7; D may be TRBD2 (6 bases). Germline lookup yields CDR1 SGHNT and CDR2 YYREEE (reference sequence). V was cut by 0 bases and J by 7 bases, with 14 bases left in between. This CDR3 has 14 residues. CDR3 bases: TGTGCCAGCAGCTTGGACGGGGGAAGATGGGAGCAGTACTTC. Protein product: CASSLDGGRWEQYF.

Ten or more counts support this clonotype. The gene calls are TRBV10-3 and TRBJ1-6; D gene ambiguous. V lost 5 bases, J lost 6 bases, and 8 bases lay in between. CDR1 is ENHRY, CDR2 SYGVKD, per germline. This CDR3 comprises 13 residues. The CDR3 region is CAISQQSNSPLHF. CDR3 DNA: TGTGCCATCAGTCAACAGAGTAATTCACCCCTCCACTTT.

CDR3 sequence reads: CASSLGGRTNTEAFF. CDR3 in DNA: TGTGCCAGCAGTTTAGGGGGACGGACGAACACTGAAGCTTTCTTT. The gene calls are TRBV2 and TRBJ1-1, with a tentative D call TRBD1 (6 bases). The germline V gene has CDR1 SNHLY and CDR2 FYNNEI. The V gene lost 5 bases and the J gene lost 1 base, with 14 bases spanning the gap. CDR3 length equals 15 residues.

This sequence joins TRBV5-1 and TRBJ2-3, with D hard to call. Gene TRBJ1-5 matches the end of the DNA better, so the J call may be wrong. Germline loops: CDR1 SGHRS, CDR2 YFSETQ. This CDR3 has 17 amino acids. CDR3 nucleotide sequence: TGCGCCAGCAGCTGGTTCGGAGTGAGGGAAAGCACAGATACGCAGCATTTT. It codes for CASSWFGVRESTDTQHF.

This clonotype was detected ten times or more. This chain uses TRBV7-2 with TRBJ2-3; unclear D gene. Germline V gives CDR1 SGHTA, CDR2 FQGNSA. The CDR3 extends over 14 amino acids. V dropped 0 bases and J dropped 6 bases, with 10 bases sitting between them. CDR3 nucleotides: TGTGCCAGCAGCTTAGCAGGTCCAAGGGATACGCAGTATTTT. This translates into CASSLAGPRDTQYF.

This clonotype has a count of ten or more. This sequence joins TRBV7-2 and TRBJ2-2; 8 bases are shared with TRBD1. Germline V gene data show CDR1 as SGHTA and CDR2 as FQGNSA. The CDR3 is 17 residues long. The J segment lost 6 bases and the V segment lost 2 bases, leaving 11 bases of the junction unmatched. CDR3 loop: CASSLSEDRVRAGELFF. In DNA, the CDR3 is TGTGCCAGCAGCTTATCGGAGGACAGGGTTCGGGCCGGGGAGCTGTTTTTT.

This chain connects TRBV11-2 to TRBJ2-7; D possibly matches TRBD1 or TRBD2 (5 bases each). CDR1 is SGHAT and CDR2 is FQNNGV in the germline V gene. V lost 0 bases and J 7 bases, leaving 13 bases between the germline ends. CDR3 size: 14 residues. CDR3 DNA sequence: TGTGCCAGCAGCTTAGATGGGGGTTGGGGGGAGCAGTACTTC. It yields the protein CASSLDGGWGEQYF.